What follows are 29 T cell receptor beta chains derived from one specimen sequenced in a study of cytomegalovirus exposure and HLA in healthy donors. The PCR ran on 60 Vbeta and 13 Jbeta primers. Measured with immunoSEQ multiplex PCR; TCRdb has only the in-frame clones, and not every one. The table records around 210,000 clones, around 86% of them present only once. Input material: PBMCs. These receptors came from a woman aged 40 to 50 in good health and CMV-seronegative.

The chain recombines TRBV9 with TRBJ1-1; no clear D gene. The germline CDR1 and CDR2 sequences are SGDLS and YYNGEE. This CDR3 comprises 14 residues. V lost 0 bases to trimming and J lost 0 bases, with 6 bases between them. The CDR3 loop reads CASSVVTLNTEAFF. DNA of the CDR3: TGTGCCAGCAGCGTAGTGACATTGAACACTGAAGCTTTCTTT.

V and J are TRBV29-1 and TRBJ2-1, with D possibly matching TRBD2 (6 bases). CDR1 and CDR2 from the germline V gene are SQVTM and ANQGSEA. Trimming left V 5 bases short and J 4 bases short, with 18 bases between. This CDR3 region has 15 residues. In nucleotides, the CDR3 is TGCAGCGTTTGGGGGGACGATGCCATTTACAATGAGCAGTTCTTC. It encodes CSVWGDDAIYNEQFF.

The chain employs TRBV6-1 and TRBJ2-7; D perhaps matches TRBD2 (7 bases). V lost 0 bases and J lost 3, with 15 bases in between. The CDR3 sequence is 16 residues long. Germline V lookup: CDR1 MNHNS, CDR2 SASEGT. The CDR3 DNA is TGTGCCAGCAGTGAAGCGGGGGGGGCAGGGCTCTACGAGCAGTACTTC. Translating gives CASSEAGGAGLYEQYF.

The CDR3 DNA reads as TGCGCCAGCAGCCAAGATAGTAGCGGGGAGGGCAAGCAGTACTTC. Translated, it gives CASSQDSSGEGKQYF. This chain joins TRBV4-1 and TRBJ2-7, with 8 bases that match TRBD2. Looked up from germline, CDR1 is MGHRA and CDR2 is YSYEKL. J was trimmed by 8 bases and V by 0 bases; bases with no gene match: 9. The CDR3 runs to 15 residues.

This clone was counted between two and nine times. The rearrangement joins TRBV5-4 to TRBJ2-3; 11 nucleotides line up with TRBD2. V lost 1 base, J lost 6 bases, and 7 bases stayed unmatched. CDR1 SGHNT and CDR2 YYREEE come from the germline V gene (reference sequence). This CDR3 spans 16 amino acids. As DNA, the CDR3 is TGTGCCAGCAGCTTGATGACTAGCGGGGCCAGGGATACGCAGTATTTT. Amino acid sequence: CASSLMTSGARDTQYF.

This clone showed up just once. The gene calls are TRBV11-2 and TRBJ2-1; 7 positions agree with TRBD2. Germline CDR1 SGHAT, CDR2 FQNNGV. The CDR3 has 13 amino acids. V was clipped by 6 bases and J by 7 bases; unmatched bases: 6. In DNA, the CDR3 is TGTGCCAGCAGTTCCTGGGGAGGGAATGAGCAGTTCTTC. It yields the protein CASSSWGGNEQFF.

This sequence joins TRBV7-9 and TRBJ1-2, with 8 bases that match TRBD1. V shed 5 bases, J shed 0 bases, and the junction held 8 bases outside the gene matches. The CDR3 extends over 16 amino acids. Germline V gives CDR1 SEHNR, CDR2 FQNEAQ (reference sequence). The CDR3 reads CASSRQGSETNYGYTF. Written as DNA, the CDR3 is TGTGCCAGCAGCCGACAGGGGTCGGAGACTAACTATGGCTACACCTTC.

CDR3 residues: CASSLQGLAEETQYF. In nucleotides, the CDR3 is TGTGCCAGCAGCCTACAGGGACTAGCGGAAGAGACCCAGTACTTC. This rearrangement joins TRBV7-6 to TRBJ2-5; 11 bases line up with TRBD2. V trimming: 5 bases; J trimming: 3 bases; junction bases outside the gene matches: 5. The V gene's germline CDR1 is SGHVS and CDR2 FNYEAQ. CDR3 length: 15 amino acids.

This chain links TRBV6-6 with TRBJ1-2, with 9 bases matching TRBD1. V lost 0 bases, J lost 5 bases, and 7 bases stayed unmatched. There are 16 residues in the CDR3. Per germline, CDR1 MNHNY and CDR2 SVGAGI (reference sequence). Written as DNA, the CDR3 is TGTGCCAGCAGTTACTCTTCACAGGGGGCGGAATATGGCTACACCTTC. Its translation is CASSYSSQGAEYGYTF.

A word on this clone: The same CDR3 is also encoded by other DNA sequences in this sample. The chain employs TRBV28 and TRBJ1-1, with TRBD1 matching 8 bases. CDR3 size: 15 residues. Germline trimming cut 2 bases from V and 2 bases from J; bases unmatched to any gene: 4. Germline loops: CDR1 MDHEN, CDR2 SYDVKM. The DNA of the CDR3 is TGTGCCAGCAGTTTAAGGGGACAGGTCAACACTGAAGCTTTCTTT. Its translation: CASSLRGQVNTEAFF.

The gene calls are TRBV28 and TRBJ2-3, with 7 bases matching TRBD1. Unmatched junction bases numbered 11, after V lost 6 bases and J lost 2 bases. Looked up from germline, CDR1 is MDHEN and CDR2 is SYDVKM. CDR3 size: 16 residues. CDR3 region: CASSHLTGANTDTQYF. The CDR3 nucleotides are TGTGCCAGCAGCCATCTTACAGGGGCCAACACAGATACGCAGTATTTT.

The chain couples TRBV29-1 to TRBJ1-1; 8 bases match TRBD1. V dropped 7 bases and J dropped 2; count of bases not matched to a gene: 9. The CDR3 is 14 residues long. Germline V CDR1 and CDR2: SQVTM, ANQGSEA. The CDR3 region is CSALRQGSNTEAFF. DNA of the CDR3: TGCAGCGCCCTAAGACAGGGGTCTAACACTGAAGCTTTCTTT.

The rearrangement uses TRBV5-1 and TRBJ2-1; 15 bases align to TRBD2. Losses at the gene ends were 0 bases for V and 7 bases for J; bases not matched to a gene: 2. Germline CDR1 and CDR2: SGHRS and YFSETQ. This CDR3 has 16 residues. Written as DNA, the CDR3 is TGCGCCAGCAGCTTGGCCGGGACTAGCGGGAGGAATGAGCAGTTCTTC. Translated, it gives CASSLAGTSGRNEQFF.

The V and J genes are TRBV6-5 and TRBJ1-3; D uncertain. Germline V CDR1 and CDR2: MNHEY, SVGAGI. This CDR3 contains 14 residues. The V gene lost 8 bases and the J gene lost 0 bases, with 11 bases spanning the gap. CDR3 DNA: TGTGCCAGCCTCTCTTTCAGCTCTGGAAACACCATATATTTT. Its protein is CASLSFSSGNTIYF.

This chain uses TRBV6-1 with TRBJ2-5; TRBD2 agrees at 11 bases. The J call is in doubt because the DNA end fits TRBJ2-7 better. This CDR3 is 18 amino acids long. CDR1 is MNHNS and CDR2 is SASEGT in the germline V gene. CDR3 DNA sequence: TGTGCCAGCAGTGAATTCGGGACTAGCGGCTGGCTCTCCTACGAGCAGTACTTC. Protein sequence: CASSEFGTSGWLSYEQYF.

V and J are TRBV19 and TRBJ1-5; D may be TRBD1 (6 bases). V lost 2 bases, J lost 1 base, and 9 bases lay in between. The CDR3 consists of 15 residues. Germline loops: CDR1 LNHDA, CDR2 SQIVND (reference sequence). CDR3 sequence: CASSIQGWSNQPQHF. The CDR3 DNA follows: TGTGCCAGTAGTATACAGGGGTGGAGCAATCAGCCCCAGCATTTT.

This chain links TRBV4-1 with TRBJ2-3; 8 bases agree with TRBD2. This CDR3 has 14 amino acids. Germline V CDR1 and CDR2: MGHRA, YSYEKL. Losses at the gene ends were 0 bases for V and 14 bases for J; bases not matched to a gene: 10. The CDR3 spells CASSQESGSCPPYF. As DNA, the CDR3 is TGCGCCAGCAGCCAAGAAAGCGGGAGCTGCCCCCCGTATTTT.

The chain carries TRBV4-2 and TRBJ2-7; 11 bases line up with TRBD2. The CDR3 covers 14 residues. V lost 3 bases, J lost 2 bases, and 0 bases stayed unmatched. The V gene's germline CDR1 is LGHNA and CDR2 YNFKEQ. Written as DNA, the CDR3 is TGTGCCAGCAGCCAGACTAGCGGGGCCTACGAGCAGTACTTC. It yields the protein CASSQTSGAYEQYF.

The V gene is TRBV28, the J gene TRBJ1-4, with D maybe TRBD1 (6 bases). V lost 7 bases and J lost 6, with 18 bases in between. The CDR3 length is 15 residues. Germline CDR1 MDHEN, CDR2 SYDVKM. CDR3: CASTQGLVLDEKLFF. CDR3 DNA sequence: TGTGCCAGCACACAGGGTTTAGTTCTGGATGAAAAACTGTTTTTT.

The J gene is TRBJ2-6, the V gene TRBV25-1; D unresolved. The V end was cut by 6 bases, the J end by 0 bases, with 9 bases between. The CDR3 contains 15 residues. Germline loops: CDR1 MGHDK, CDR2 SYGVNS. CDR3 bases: TGTGCCAGCAGCCCTTACACCTCTGGGGCCAACGTCCTGACTTTC. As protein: CASSPYTSGANVLTF.

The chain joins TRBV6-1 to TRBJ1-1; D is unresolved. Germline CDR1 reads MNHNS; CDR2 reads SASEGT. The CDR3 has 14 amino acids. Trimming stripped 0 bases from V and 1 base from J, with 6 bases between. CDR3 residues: CASSEANRNTEAFF. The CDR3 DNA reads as TGTGCCAGCAGTGAAGCAAACAGGAACACTGAAGCTTTCTTT.

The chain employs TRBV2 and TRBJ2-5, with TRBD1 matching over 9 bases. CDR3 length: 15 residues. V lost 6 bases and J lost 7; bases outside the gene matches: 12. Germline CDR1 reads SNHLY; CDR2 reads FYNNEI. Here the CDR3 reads CASRAPGQGLTTQYF. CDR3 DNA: TGTGCCAGCAGAGCTCCGGGACAGGGATTAACGACCCAGTACTTC.

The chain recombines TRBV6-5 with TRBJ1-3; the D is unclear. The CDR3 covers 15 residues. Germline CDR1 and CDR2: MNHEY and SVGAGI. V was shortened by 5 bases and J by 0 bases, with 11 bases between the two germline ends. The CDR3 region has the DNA TGTGCCAGCAGTCCTCAGGTCCCCTCTGGAAACACCATATATTTT. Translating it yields CASSPQVPSGNTIYF.

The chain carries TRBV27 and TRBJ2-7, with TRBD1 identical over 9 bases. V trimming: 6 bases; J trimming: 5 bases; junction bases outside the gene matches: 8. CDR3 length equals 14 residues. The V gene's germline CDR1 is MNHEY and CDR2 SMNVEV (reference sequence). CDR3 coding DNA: TGTGCCAGCAGCCCGGGACAGGGTCCCCACGAGCAGTACTTC. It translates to CASSPGQGPHEQYF.

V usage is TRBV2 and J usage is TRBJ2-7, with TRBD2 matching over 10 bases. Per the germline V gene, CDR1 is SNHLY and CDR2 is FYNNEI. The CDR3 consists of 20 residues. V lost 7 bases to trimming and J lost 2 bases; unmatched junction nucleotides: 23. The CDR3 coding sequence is TGTGCCAGCACCCCATTTGGCTTCCTAGCGGGGGACCAAAAAACCTACGAGCAGTACTTC. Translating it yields CASTPFGFLAGDQKTYEQYF.

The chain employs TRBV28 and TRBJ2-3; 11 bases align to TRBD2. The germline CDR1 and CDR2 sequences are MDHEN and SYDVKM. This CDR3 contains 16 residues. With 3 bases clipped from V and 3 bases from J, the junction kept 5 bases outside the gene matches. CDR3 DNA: TGTGCCAGCAGTTTTTCTAGCGGGAGGCGGACAGATACGCAGTATTTT. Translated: CASSFSSGRRTDTQYF. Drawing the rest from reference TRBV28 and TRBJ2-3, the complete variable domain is DVKVTQSSRYLVKRTGEKVFLECVQDMDHENMFWYRQDPGLGLRLIYFSYDVKMKEKGDIPEGYSVSREKKERFSLILESASTNQTSMYLCASSFSSGRRTDTQYFGPGTRLTVL.

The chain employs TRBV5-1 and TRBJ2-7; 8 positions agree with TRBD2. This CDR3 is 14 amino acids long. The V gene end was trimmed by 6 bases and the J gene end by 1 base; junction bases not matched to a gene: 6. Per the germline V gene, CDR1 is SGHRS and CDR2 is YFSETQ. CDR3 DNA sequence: TGCGCCAGCAAACCGACTAGCGCGTCCTACGAGCAGTACTTC. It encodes CASKPTSASYEQYF.

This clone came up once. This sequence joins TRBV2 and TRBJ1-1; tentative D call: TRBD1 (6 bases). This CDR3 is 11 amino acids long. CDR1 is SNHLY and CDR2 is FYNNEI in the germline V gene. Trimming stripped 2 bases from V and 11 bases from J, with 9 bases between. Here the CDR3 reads CASSEYRVAFF. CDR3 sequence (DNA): TGTGCCAGCAGTGAATACAGGGTGGCTTTCTTT.

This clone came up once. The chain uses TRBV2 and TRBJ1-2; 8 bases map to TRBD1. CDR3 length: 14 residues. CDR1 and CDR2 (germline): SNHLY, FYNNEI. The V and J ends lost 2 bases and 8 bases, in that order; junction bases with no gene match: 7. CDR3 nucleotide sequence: TGTGCCAGCAGTGAAAGGCAGGGGGCGAAAGGCTACACCTTC. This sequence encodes CASSERQGAKGYTF.